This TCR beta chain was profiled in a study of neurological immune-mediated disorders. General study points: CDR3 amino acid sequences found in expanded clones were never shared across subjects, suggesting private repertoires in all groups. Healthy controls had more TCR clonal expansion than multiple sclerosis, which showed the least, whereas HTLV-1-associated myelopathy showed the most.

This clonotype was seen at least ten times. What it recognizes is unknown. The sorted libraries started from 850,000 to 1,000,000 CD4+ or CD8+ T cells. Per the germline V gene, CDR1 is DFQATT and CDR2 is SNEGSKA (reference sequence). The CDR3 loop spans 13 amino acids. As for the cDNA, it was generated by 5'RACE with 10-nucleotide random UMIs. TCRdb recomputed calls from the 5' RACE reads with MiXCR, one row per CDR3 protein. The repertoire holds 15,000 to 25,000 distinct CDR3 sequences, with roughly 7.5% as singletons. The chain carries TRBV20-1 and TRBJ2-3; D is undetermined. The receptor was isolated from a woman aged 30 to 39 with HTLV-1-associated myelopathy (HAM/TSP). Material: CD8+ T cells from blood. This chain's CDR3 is CSEMDDSTDTQYF. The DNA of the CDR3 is TGCAGCGAAATGGACGACTCCACAGATACGCAGTATTTT.